Listed below are T cell receptor beta chains from one sample, sequenced in a study of T cells in tumors after PD-1 blockade. Data came from immunoSEQ multiplex PCR; TCRdb stores just in-frame clones and leaves some out. This sample has 13,000 to 15,000 clones, with 55% to 70% found just once. This specimen was tumor tissue, taken after anti-PD-1 treatment. The receptors were gathered from a human donor with cutaneous squamous cell carcinoma. CDR3s include the opening cysteine and the closing phenylalanine or tryptophan. The D gene is left open where the match is weak. The size entry is marked missing in some rows and otherwise reads once, few, many or a size class.

abundance: NA
d_gene: TRBD1
v_gene: TRBV18
j_gene: TRBJ1-1
CDR3aa: CASSQGASTEAFF
CDR3nt: TGTGCCAGCTCACAGGGGGCGAGCACTGAAGCTTTCTTT

abundance: NA
d_gene: NA
v_gene: TRBV10-2
j_gene: TRBJ1-2
CDR3aa: CASSELGGSYGYTF
CDR3nt: TGCGCCAGCAGTGAGTTGGGGGGTTCCTATGGCTACACCTTC

abundance: NA
d_gene: NA
v_gene: TRBV28
j_gene: TRBJ1-5
CDR3aa: CASKKMEGQPQHF
CDR3nt: TGTGCCAGCAAAAAAATGGAGGGTCAGCCCCAGCATTTT

abundance: NA
d_gene: NA
v_gene: TRBV18
j_gene: TRBJ2-2
CDR3aa: CASSLAPNTGELFF
CDR3nt: TGTGCCAGCTCACTGGCACCGAACACCGGGGAGCTGTTTTTT

abundance: few
d_gene: NA
v_gene: TRBV11-1
j_gene: TRBJ2-3
CDR3aa: CASSPTFGGDTQYF
CDR3nt: TGTGCCAGCAGCCCGACCTTTGGGGGAGATACGCAGTATTTT

abundance: NA
d_gene: NA
v_gene: TRBV6-4
j_gene: TRBJ2-7
CDR3aa: CASSRDRNPYEQYF
CDR3nt: TGTGCCAGCAGTCGCGACAGGAACCCCTACGAGCAGTACTTC

abundance: NA
d_gene: NA
v_gene: TRBV12-5
j_gene: TRBJ1-1
CDR3aa: CASGAISGTEAFF
CDR3nt: TGTGCTAGTGGTGCTATCAGCGGCACTGAAGCTTTCTTT

abundance: NA
d_gene: NA
v_gene: TRBV7-2
j_gene: TRBJ2-5
CDR3aa: CASSFGGIDQETQYF
CDR3nt: TGTGCCAGCAGCTTTGGGGGGATTGACCAAGAGACCCAGTACTTC

abundance: NA
d_gene: NA
v_gene: TRBV21-1
j_gene: TRBJ2-7
CDR3aa: CASSKGGQRYIYEQYF
CDR3nt: TGTGCCAGCAGCAAGGGGGGACAGAGATACATCTACGAGCAGTACTTC

abundance: few
d_gene: NA
v_gene: TRBV11-3
j_gene: TRBJ1-1
CDR3aa: CASSLGGDNWYTEAFF
CDR3nt: TGTGCCAGCAGCTTAGGTGGAGACAACTGGTATACTGAAGCTTTCTTT

abundance: NA
d_gene: TRBD2
v_gene: TRBV4-2
j_gene: TRBJ2-1
CDR3aa: CASSQGEGYNEQFF
CDR3nt: TGTGCCAGCAGCCAAGGGGAGGGCTACAATGAGCAGTTCTTC

abundance: NA
d_gene: TRBD1
v_gene: TRBV5-1
j_gene: TRBJ2-3
CDR3aa: CASSPGQGTDTQYF
CDR3nt: TGCGCCAGCAGCCCGGGACAGGGCACAGATACGCAGTATTTT

abundance: NA
d_gene: NA
v_gene: TRBV7-2
j_gene: TRBJ1-2
CDR3aa: CASSRPQGGYGYTF
CDR3nt: TGTGCCAGCAGTCGCCCTCAGGGAGGCTATGGCTACACCTTC

abundance: medium-sized
d_gene: NA
v_gene: TRBV19
j_gene: TRBJ1-3
CDR3aa: CASSNSPGLISGNTIYF
CDR3nt: TGTGCCAGTAGTAACTCCCCCGGACTGATCTCTGGAAACACCATATATTTT

abundance: NA
d_gene: NA
v_gene: TRBV9
j_gene: TRBJ1-1
CDR3aa: CASSGASQNTEAFF
CDR3nt: TGTGCCAGCAGCGGGGCGAGCCAGAACACTGAAGCTTTCTTT

abundance: NA
d_gene: TRBD2
v_gene: TRBV5-8
j_gene: TRBJ2-5
CDR3aa: CASSLVGTIQETQYF
CDR3nt: TGTGCCAGCAGCTTGGTGGGGACTATTCAAGAGACCCAGTACTTC